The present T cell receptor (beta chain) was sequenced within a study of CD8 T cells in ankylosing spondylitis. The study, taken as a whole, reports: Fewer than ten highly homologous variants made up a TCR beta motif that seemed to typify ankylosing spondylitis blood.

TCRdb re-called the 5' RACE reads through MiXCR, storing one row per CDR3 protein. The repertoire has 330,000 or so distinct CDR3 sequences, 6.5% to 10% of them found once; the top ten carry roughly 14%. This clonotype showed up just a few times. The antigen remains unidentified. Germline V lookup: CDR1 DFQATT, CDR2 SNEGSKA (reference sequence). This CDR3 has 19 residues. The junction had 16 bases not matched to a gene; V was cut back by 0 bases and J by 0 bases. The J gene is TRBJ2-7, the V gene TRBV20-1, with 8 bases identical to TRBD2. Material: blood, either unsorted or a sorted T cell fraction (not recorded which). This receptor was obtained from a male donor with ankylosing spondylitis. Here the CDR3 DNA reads TGCAGTGCTAGAGATCCCAAGCGGGAGACCTACCGAAGCTCCTACGAGCAGTACTTC. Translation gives CSARDPKRETYRSSYEQYF.